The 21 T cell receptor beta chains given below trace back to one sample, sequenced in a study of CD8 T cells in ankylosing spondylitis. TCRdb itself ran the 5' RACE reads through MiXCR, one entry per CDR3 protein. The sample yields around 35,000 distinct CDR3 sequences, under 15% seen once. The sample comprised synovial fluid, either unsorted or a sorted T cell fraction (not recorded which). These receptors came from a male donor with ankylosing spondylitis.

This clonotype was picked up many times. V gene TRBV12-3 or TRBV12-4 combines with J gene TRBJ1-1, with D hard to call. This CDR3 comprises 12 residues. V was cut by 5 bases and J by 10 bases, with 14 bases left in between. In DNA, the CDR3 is TGTGCCAGCAGTCCCTACCGGGATTTAGCTTTCTTT. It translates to CASSPYRDLAFF.

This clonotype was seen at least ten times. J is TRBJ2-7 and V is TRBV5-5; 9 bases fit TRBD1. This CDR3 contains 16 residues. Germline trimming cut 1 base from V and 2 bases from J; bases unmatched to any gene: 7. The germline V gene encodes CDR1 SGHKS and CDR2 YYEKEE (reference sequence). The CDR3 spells CASSLLRDRVTYEQYF. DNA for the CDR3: TGTGCCAGCAGCTTGCTTAGGGACAGGGTTACCTACGAGCAGTACTTC.

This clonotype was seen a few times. The CDR3 DNA is TGTGCCAGCAGCCCAGCGGGAGCGGATGAGCAGTTCTTC. It is translated as CASSPAGADEQFF. The V call is TRBV7-4, the J call TRBJ2-1, with 8 bases identical to TRBD2. Germline lookup yields CDR1 SGHVT and CDR2 SQSDAQ. The CDR3 extends over 13 amino acids. Germline trimming cut 5 bases from V and 8 bases from J; bases unmatched to any gene: 5.

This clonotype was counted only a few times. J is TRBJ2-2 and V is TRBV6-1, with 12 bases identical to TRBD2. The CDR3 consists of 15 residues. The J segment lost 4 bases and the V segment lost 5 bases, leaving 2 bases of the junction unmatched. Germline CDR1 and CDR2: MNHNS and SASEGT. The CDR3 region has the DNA TGTGCCAGCAGTCCGACTAGCGGGGGCACCGGGGAGCTGTTTTTT. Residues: CASSPTSGGTGELFF.

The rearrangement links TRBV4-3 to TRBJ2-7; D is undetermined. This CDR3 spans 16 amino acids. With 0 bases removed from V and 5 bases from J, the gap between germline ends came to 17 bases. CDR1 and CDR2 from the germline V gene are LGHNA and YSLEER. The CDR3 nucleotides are TGCGCCAGCAGCCAAGATCTTAACCTGGCGAACCACGAGCAGTACTTC. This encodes CASSQDLNLANHEQYF.

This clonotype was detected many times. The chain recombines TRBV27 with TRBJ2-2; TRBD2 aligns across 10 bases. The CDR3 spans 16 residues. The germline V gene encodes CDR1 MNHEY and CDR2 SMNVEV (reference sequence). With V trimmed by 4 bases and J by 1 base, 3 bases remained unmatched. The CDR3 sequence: CASSSVAGGNTGELFF. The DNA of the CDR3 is TGTGCCAGCAGTTCCGTAGCGGGAGGGAACACCGGGGAGCTGTTTTTT.

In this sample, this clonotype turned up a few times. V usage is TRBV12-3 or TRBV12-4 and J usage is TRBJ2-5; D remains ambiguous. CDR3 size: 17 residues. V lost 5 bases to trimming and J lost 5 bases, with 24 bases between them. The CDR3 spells CASSTLEVVAGSETQYF. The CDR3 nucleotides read TGTGCCAGCAGTACCCTCGAAGTGGTAGCCGGCAGCGAGACCCAGTACTTC.

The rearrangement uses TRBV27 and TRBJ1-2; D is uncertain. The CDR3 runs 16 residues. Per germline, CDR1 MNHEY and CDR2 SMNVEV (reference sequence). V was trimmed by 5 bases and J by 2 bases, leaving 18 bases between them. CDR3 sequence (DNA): TGTGCCAGCAGTCCCCTCACGAAGACTGCGAACTATGGCTACACCTTC. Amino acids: CASSPLTKTANYGYTF.

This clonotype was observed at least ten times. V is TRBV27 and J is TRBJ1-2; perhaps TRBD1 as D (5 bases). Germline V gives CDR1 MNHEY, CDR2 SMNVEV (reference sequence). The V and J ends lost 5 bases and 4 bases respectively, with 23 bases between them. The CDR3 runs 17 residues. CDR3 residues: CASSPKPRVTVSYGYTF. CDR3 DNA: TGTGCCAGCAGTCCAAAGCCCAGGGTAACGGTCAGCTATGGCTACACCTTC.

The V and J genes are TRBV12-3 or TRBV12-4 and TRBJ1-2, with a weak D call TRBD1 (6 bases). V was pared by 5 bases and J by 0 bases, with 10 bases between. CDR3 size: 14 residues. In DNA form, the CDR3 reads TGTGCCAGCAGTACGACAGGTCCTAACTATGGCTACACCTTC. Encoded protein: CASSTTGPNYGYTF.

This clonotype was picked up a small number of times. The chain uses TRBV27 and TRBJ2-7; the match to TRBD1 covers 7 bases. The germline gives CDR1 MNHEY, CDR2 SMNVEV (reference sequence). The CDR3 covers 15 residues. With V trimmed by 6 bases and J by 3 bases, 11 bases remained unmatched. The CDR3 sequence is CASRSKWDSFYEQYF. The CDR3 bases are TGTGCCAGCAGATCTAAGTGGGACAGCTTCTACGAGCAGTACTTC.

The CDR3 protein is CASSYGPDTQYF. CDR3 nucleotide sequence: TGTGCCAGCAGTTACGGGCCGGATACGCAGTATTTT. The V call is TRBV6-6, the J call TRBJ2-3; D gene unclear. The V end was cut by 2 bases, the J end by 6 bases, with 6 bases between. The CDR3 totals 12 residues. In germline, CDR1 is MNHNY, CDR2 SVGAGI (reference sequence).

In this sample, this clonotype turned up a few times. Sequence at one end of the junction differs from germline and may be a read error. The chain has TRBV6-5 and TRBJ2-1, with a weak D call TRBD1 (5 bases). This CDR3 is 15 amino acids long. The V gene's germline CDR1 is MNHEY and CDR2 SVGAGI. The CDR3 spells CASSYSSGNYYEQFF. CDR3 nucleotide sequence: TGTGCCAGCAGTTACTCTTCAGGGAACTACTATGAGCAGTTCTTC.

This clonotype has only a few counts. CDR3 nucleotide sequence: TGTGCCAGCTCACCACCGACAGAGGTGAATGAAAAACTGTTTTTT. Translation gives CASSPPTEVNEKLFF. The J gene is TRBJ1-4, the V gene TRBV18, with D tentatively TRBD1 (5 bases). The CDR3 loop spans 15 amino acids. The germline V gene has CDR1 KGHSH and CDR2 LQKENI. V was shortened by 0 bases and J by 5 bases, with 10 bases between the two germline ends.

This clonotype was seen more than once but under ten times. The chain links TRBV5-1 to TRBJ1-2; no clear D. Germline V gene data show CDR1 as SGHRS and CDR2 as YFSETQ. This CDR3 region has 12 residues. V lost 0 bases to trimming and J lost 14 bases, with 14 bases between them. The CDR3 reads CASSLESGVPTF. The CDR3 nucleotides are TGCGCCAGCAGCTTGGAAAGCGGGGTTCCTACCTTC.

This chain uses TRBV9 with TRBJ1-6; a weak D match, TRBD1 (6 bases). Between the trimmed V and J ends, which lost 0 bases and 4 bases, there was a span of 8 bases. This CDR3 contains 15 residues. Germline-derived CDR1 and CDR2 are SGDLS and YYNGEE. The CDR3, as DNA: TGTGCCAGCAGCGTAGTGGACAGATATAATTCACCCCTCCACTTT. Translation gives CASSVVDRYNSPLHF. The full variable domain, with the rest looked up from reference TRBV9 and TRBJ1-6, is DSGVTQTPKHLITATGQRVTLRCSPRSGDLSVYWYQQSLDQGLQFLIQYYNGEERAKGNILERFSAQQFPDLHSELNLSSLELGDSALYFCASSVVDRYNSPLHFGNGTRLTVT.

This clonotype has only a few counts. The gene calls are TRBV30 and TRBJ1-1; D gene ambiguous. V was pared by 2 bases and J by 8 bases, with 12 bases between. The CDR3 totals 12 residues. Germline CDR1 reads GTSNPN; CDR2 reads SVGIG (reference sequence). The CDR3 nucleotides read TGTGCCTGGAGTAGAGGATCGGGGGAAGCTTTCTTT. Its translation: CAWSRGSGEAFF. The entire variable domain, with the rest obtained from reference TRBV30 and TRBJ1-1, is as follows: SQTIHQWPATLVQPVGSPLSLECTVEGTSNPNLYWYRQAAGRGLQLLFYSVGIGQISSEVPQNLSASRPQDRQFILSSKKLLLSDSGFYLCAWSRGSGEAFFGQGTRLTVV.

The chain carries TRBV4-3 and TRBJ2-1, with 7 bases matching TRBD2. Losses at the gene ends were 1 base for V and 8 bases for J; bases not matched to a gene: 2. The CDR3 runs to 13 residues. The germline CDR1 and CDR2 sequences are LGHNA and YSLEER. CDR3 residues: CASSQGLADEQFF. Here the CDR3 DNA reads TGCGCCAGCAGCCAAGGGCTAGCGGATGAGCAGTTCTTC.

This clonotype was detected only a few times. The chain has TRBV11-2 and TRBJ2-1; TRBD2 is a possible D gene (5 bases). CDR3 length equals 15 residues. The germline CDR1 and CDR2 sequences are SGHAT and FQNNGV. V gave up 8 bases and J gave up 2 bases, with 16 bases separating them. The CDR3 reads CASGAGVGAYNEQFF. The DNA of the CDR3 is TGTGCCAGCGGTGCGGGTGTTGGGGCCTACAATGAGCAGTTCTTC.

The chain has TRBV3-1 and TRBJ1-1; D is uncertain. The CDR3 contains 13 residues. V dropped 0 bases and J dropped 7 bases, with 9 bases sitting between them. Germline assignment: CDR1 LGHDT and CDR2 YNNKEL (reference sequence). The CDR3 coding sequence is TGTGCCAGCAGCCAAGATCCGAGGCGTGAAGCTTTCTTT. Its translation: CASSQDPRREAFF.

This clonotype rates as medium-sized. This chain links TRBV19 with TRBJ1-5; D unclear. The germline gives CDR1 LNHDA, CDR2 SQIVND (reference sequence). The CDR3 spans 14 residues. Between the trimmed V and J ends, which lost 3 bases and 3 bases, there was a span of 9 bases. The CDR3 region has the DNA TGTGCCAGTAGTATGGCCGGGTACAATCAGCCCCAGCATTTT. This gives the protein CASSMAGYNQPQHF.